This TCR beta chain was sequenced for a study of T-cell reconstitution after alpha-beta-depleted transplantation in children. Notes on the study in general: Newly produced T cells mostly accounted for T-cell counts and diversity one year post-transplant. The study reportedly traced alpha-beta T cells about two months after transplant to several hundred expanded graft clones.

The authors prepared the TCRbeta library with unique molecular identifiers. TCRdb recomputed calls from the PCR reads with MiXCR, one row per CDR3 protein. The table records 200,000 or so distinct CDR3 sequences, about 8.4% of them present only once. The sample holds a few counts of this clonotype. Its matching antigen is unknown. Sequencing used PBMCs, mostly from graft donor cells, obtained 360 days after TCRalphabeta/CD19-depleted stem cell transplant. The clonotype originates from a male patient aged 2 to 9 who had a stem cell transplant for acute myeloid leukemia, so the T cells may come from the graft donor.

The CDR3 DNA is TGCGCCAGCAGCCAAGTCTCTGCGACAGGTCGATACGAGCAGTACTTC. It is translated as CASSQVSATGRYEQYF. The J gene is TRBJ2-7, the V gene TRBV4-3, with D possibly being TRBD1 (6 bases). The germline V and J ends were trimmed by 1 base and 4 bases, with 17 bases remaining between them. The CDR3 loop spans 16 amino acids. Germline V gene lookup returns CDR1 LGHNA and CDR2 YSLEER.